The T cell receptor beta chain under discussion was sequenced for a study of blood T cell repertoires in COVID-19. At the level of the study: Sources were T cells, B-cell-depleted T cells, or PBMCs; the material itself was cDNA or gDNA.

Original methodology: Reference gene primers were amplified, and this amplification served to estimate nucleated cell counts. Sequenced by immunoSEQ multiplex PCR; TCRdb stores in-frame clones only, minus some. That table supplies the V and J calls and clone size; D and trimming were determined from the DNA. Found here are about 250,000 clones, over 80% of them singletons; the top ten hold around 25%. The ends were cut back, 3 bases at V and 0 bases at J, with 12 bases in the middle. Germline V CDR1 and CDR2: SGHTA, FQGNSA. This CDR3 has 16 residues. The J gene is TRBJ1-5, the V gene TRBV7-2, with D perhaps matching TRBD1 (5 bases). This TCR was sampled from a middle-aged man with acute or convalescent COVID-19. Sequencing was done on a sample of peripheral blood. This CDR3 is CASSFGGRVSNQPQHF. Written as DNA, the CDR3 is TGTGCCAGCAGCTTTGGGGGGAGGGTTAGCAATCAGCCCCAGCATTTT.